The rows below give T cell receptor beta chains drawn from one sample of a study of blood T cell repertoires in COVID-19. TCRdb keeps only in-frame clones here, not all; method: immunoSEQ multiplex PCR. In the table there are roughly 190,000 clones, 80% to 90% of which are singletons. Sequencing used peripheral blood. All receptors come from a man aged 25-45 years with active or convalescent COVID-19. CDR3s include the opening cysteine and the closing phenylalanine or tryptophan. Each record gives: D gene, J gene, V gene, clone size, CDR3 DNA, CDR3 protein. A D gene is named only where the DNA matches it firmly. A row's size may be missing; if present it is once, few, many or a size class.

TRBD2,TRBJ2-7,TRBV11-3,once,TGTGCCAGCAGCCCAGTAGCGGGAGATGCGTTCTCCTACGAGCAGTACTTC,CASSPVAGDAFSYEQYF
-,TRBJ2-7,TRBV6-6,-,TGTGCCAGCAGACGGGAAGGGGGGGGCACCTACGAGCAGTACTTC,CASRREGGGTYEQYF
-,TRBJ1-6,TRBV12-3/TRBV12-4,-,TGTGCCAGCAGGTCGGGGGGTTCACCCCTCCACTTT,CASRSGGSPLHF
TRBD1,TRBJ1-3,TRBV5-4,-,TGTGCCAGCAGCTCGAGGGGGCTCCCCATATATTTT,CASSSRGLPIYF
TRBD1,TRBJ1-2,TRBV7-9,-,TGTGCCAGCAGCTTAGAGAGGGACAGGGGGCAGCTCTATGGCTACACCTTC,CASSLERDRGQLYGYTF
TRBD1,TRBJ1-1,TRBV7-8,-,TGTGCCAGCAGCCTCGGGCGCAGGGGGGCATCGAGGACGAACACTGAAGCTTTCTTT,CASSLGRRGASRTNTEAFF
TRBD2,TRBJ2-3,TRBV7-9,-,TGTGCCAGCAGCCCCGGGACTAGCGGATACACAGATACGCAGTATTTT,CASSPGTSGYTDTQYF
TRBD1,TRBJ1-1,TRBV19,few,TGTGCCAGTAGTATTAACAGGGGTCCTCCTGAAGCTTTCTTT,CASSINRGPPEAFF
-,TRBJ1-2,TRBV18,-,TGTGCCAGCTCAACTAATGGCAGGGGTGCTTCGCCTAACTATGGCTACACCTTC,CASSTNGRGASPNYGYTF
-,TRBJ1-2,TRBV19,-,TGTGCCAGCAGGGGTAGATCCCGAGGCTACACCTTC,CASRGRSRGYTF
-,TRBJ1-2,TRBV7-9,-,TGTGCCAGCAGCCTTGAACCGGGACTCAAGCCTAACTATGGCTACACCTTC,CASSLEPGLKPNYGYTF
-,TRBJ1-1,TRBV10-2,-,TGCGCCAGCGCCACAGGGTTGAACACTGAAGCTTTCTTT,CASATGLNTEAFF
-,TRBJ1-4,TRBV19,-,TGTGCCAGTAGTATGGACGGAGGGGTTTATACGGTGTTTTTT,CASSMDGGVYTVFF
TRBD1,TRBJ1-1,TRBV19,-,TGTGCCAGTAGTCCCACCGGACAGGGTGACACTGAAGCTTTCTTT,CASSPTGQGDTEAFF
TRBD1,TRBJ1-1,TRBV24-1,-,TGTGCCACCAGGGAGACAGGGAGGAACACTGAAGCTTTCTTT,CATRETGRNTEAFF
TRBD1,TRBJ1-5,TRBV19,-,TGTGCCAGTACTGGACAGGGGGCTAGCCAGCCCCAGCATTTT,CASTGQGASQPQHF
TRBD2,TRBJ2-3,TRBV7-9,-,TGTGCCAGCAGCTTAGAGACTAGCGGCGCGAAAGATACGCAGTATTTT,CASSLETSGAKDTQYF
TRBD1,TRBJ1-2,TRBV10-3,once,TGTGCCATCAGGGGGGTAGGGGGCATGGACTATGGCTACACCTTC,CAIRGVGGMDYGYTF
TRBD1,TRBJ1-6,TRBV9,-,TGTGCCAGCAGCAAAGACAGGGTTGAGAATTCACCCCTCCACTTT,CASSKDRVENSPLHF
-,TRBJ1-2,TRBV9,-,TGTGCCAGCAGCCCCCCGGGGGGATCGAGCTATGGCTACACCTTC,CASSPPGGSSYGYTF
-,TRBJ2-3,TRBV11-3,-,TGTGCCAGCAGCTTTACAGCTAGCACAGATACGCAGTATTTT,CASSFTASTDTQYF
-,TRBJ1-1,TRBV18,-,TGTGCCAGCTCCCCGCCTCGACAGAGCATGAACACTGAAGCTTTCTTT,CASSPPRQSMNTEAFF
TRBD2,TRBJ2-1,TRBV4-2,-,TGTGCCAGCAGCCAAGCTAGTGGTCTAGCGGGGAGTGGGAATGAGCAGTTCTTC,CASSQASGLAGSGNEQFF
-,TRBJ1-1,TRBV12-1,-,TGTGCCAGCAGGGGCTTCACTGGGAACACTGAAGCTTTCTTT,CASRGFTGNTEAFF
-,TRBJ1-1,TRBV7-9,once,TGTGCCAGCAGCCAAGGGGACACTGAAGCTTTCTTT,CASSQGDTEAFF
-,TRBJ1-1,TRBV6-5,-,TGTGCCAGCAACCCCGGGCGGGGGAGTACTGAAGCTTTCTTT,CASNPGRGSTEAFF
-,TRBJ2-5,TRBV27,-,TGTGCCAGCAGGAGTTTAGGGGGGGGCTCTTTGAAGACCCAGTACTTC,CASRSLGGGSLKTQYF
TRBD1,TRBJ1-2,TRBV4-3,-,TGCGCCAGCAGCCCCCGGGGCGGGACAGGGGCCCGTTCCTATGGCTACACCTTC,CASSPRGGTGARSYGYTF
-,TRBJ2-3,TRBV3-1/TRBV3-2,-,TGTGCCAGCAGCTACCACGATGCACCCTCTAGTGTAGATACGCAGTATTTT,CASSYHDAPSSVDTQYF
-,TRBJ1-6,TRBV21-1,-,TGTGCCAGCAGCAAAGAAGACAGTAGCTCCTATAATTCACCCCTCCACTTT,CASSKEDSSSYNSPLHF
-,TRBJ1-2,TRBV5-1,-,TGCGCCAGCAGCTTGGTCACGGGGTCGACTGGCTACACCTTC,CASSLVTGSTGYTF
TRBD1,TRBJ2-7,TRBV9,-,TGTGCCAGCAGCGTTGGGGGACAGGGGGCGGCGGGAGAGCAGTACTTC,CASSVGGQGAAGEQYF
-,TRBJ2-6,TRBV10-2,once,TGCGCCAGCAGAGAACAGTACTCTGGGGCCAACGTCCTGACTTTC,CASREQYSGANVLTF
TRBD2,TRBJ2-2,TRBV6-5,-,TGTGCCAGCAGGACTAGCGACACCGGGGAGCTGTTTTTT,CASRTSDTGELFF
-,TRBJ1-1,TRBV2,-,TGTGCCAGCAGGGAGGGTTTTACAGTTCGTCAAGCTTTCTTT,CASREGFTVRQAFF
TRBD1,TRBJ2-3,TRBV10-1,-,TGCGCCAGCACCCCCGGACAGGGGGGGGCAGATACGCAGTATTTT,CASTPGQGGADTQYF
TRBD2,TRBJ2-1,TRBV18,-,TGTGCCAGCTCACTTACTAGCGGGAGGGTCCATGAGCAGTTCTTC,CASSLTSGRVHEQFF
TRBD2,TRBJ2-1,TRBV6-2/TRBV6-3,-,TGTGCCAGCAGTTTTTCCCGAGCGGGAGACACCGAGAATGAGCAGTTCTTC,CASSFSRAGDTENEQFF
-,TRBJ2-5,TRBV18,-,TGTGCCAGCTCACCGTATACGGGGGAGACCCAGTACTTC,CASSPYTGETQYF
TRBD1,TRBJ2-3,TRBV6-2/TRBV6-3,-,TGTGCCAGCAGTTACGGACTCGACAGGGGTTGGAAAGATACGCAGTATTTT,CASSYGLDRGWKDTQYF